The 9 T cell receptor beta chains in this list originate from one sample, sequenced in a study of T cells in Graves' hyperthyroidism and ophthalmopathy. There were TCR beta CDR3 regions amplified from RNA transcripts. The HTBI primer set served for first-round RT-PCR of the TCR CDR3. One entry per CDR3 protein, called by TCRdb with MiXCR from the multiplex PCR reads. The table includes roughly 520,000 distinct CDR3 sequences, around a quarter detected once. Sequencing used blood. All receptors come from a young woman with Graves' ophthalmopathy.

This clonotype was seen more than once but under ten times. This rearrangement joins TRBV4-1 to TRBJ1-2, with 7 nucleotides matching TRBD1. The CDR3 runs to 13 residues. Germline-derived CDR1 and CDR2 are MGHRA and YSYEKL. V shed 2 bases, J shed 7 bases, and the junction held 4 bases outside the gene matches. DNA for the CDR3: TGCGCCAGCAGCCAACACGACAGGGTTGGCTACACCTTC. It is translated as CASSQHDRVGYTF.

This clonotype was seen at least ten times. The rearrangement uses TRBV18 and TRBJ1-1, with 7 positions matching TRBD1. The CDR3 is 14 residues long. Germline CDR1 and CDR2: KGHSH and LQKENI. J gave up 0 bases and V 5 bases, and 3 bases lay outside the gene matches. The CDR3 sequence is CASSTGVVNTEAFF. In DNA, the CDR3 is TGTGCCAGCTCAACAGGGGTCGTGAACACTGAAGCTTTCTTT.

This clonotype was detected only a few times. The rearrangement links TRBV12-3 or TRBV12-4 to TRBJ1-2; D unclear. CDR3 length: 13 residues. The V end was cut by 1 base, the J end by 5 bases, with 8 bases between. This chain's CDR3 is CASSLGYGYGYTF. The CDR3 DNA reads TGTGCCAGCAGTTTAGGGTACGGATATGGCTACACCTTC.

This clonotype was seen more than once but under ten times. The chain recombines TRBV6-1 with TRBJ1-2; 7 nucleotides agree with TRBD1. The CDR3 is 15 amino acids. Trimming cost V 7 bases and J 5 bases; bases outside gene matches: 13. Germline lookup yields CDR1 MNHNS and CDR2 SASEGT. In DNA, the CDR3 is TGTGCCAGCACCTCCCGGGACAGAATTCCTTATGGCTACACCTTC. This encodes CASTSRDRIPYGYTF.

V is TRBV10-3 and J is TRBJ1-2; D gene uncertain. The CDR3 is made up of 12 amino acids. Germline assignment: CDR1 ENHRY and CDR2 SYGVKD. V was clipped by 8 bases and J by 4 bases, with 11 bases between them. In nucleotides, the CDR3 is TGTGCCATCTTCGGCGAGGGCTATGGCTACACCTTC. Translated, it gives CAIFGEGYGYTF.

The sample holds many counts of this clonotype. The chain links TRBV12-3 or TRBV12-4 to TRBJ1-1; D is unclear. V dropped 5 bases and J dropped 0 bases, with 13 bases sitting between them. There are 15 residues in the CDR3. The CDR3: CASSGGQPMNTEAFF. The CDR3 region has the DNA TGTGCCAGCAGTGGCGGTCAACCTATGAACACTGAAGCTTTCTTT.

This clonotype has a handful of counts. The V gene is TRBV4-2, the J gene TRBJ1-3; no reliable D call. The CDR3 is made up of 15 amino acids. Germline values: CDR1 LGHNA, CDR2 YNFKEQ. Trimming stripped 1 base from V and 2 bases from J, with 9 bases between. CDR3 region: CASSQAEGTGNTIYF. The CDR3 nucleotides read TGTGCCAGCAGCCAAGCTGAAGGTACTGGAAACACCATATATTTT.

This clonotype has ten or more counts. The chain has TRBV20-1 and TRBJ1-5; 11 bases are a match to TRBD1. The CDR3 is 16 amino acids. Looked up from germline, CDR1 is DFQATT and CDR2 is SNEGSKA (reference sequence). J was trimmed by 5 bases and V by 0 bases; bases with no gene match: 6. CDR3 nucleotide sequence: TGCAGTGCTAGAGATTGGGGACAGGGGGGCGATCAGCCCCAGCATTTT. Protein: CSARDWGQGGDQPQHF.

Ten or more counts support this clonotype. The chain joins TRBV10-2 to TRBJ2-5; the D gene is possibly TRBD2 (6 bases). Germline CDR1 is WSHSY and CDR2 is SAAADI. V lost 3 bases, J lost 7 bases, and 15 bases lay in between. This CDR3 region has 14 residues. CDR3 loop: CASSDLVGEATQYF. The CDR3 nucleotides read TGCGCCAGCAGTGATCTGGTAGGGGAGGCGACCCAGTACTTC.